The 20 T cell receptor beta chains below all came from one sample that was sequenced in a study of cytomegalovirus exposure and HLA in healthy donors. PCR primers comprised 60 Vbeta and 13 Jbeta primers. Repertoires were generated with immunoSEQ multiplex PCR, while TCRdb's copy carries only in-frame clones and drops some. The sample lists roughly 200,000 clones; roughly 75% were seen once. Sequencing was performed on PBMCs. These receptors came from a man aged 40-55 years in good health and CMV-seronegative.

The rearrangement joins TRBV6-5 to TRBJ2-1, with D possibly TRBD1 on 5 matching bases. Germline V gives CDR1 MNHEY, CDR2 SVGAGI. V shed 2 bases and J shed 5 bases, with 13 bases lying between them. The CDR3 is made up of 15 amino acids. CDR3 residues: CASSYAGKGNNEQFF. CDR3 coding DNA: TGTGCCAGCAGTTACGCAGGGAAGGGAAACAATGAGCAGTTCTTC.

The J gene is TRBJ2-7, the V gene TRBV7-8; the match to TRBD2 covers 7 bases. The CDR3 sequence is 14 residues long. The V gene end was trimmed by 3 bases and the J gene end by 2 bases; junction bases not matched to a gene: 4. Germline V gene sequence: CDR1 SGHVS, CDR2 FQNEAQ. CDR3 in DNA: TGTGCCAGCAGCTTGCGACTAGCCCCCTACGAGCAGTACTTC. Protein: CASSLRLAPYEQYF.

The rearrangement joins TRBV29-1 to TRBJ2-7; a weak D match, TRBD1 (5 bases). This CDR3 spans 12 amino acids. V was shortened by 3 bases and J by 7 bases, with 13 bases between the two germline ends. Germline CDR1 and CDR2: SQVTM and ANQGSEA. The CDR3 DNA sequence: TGCAGCGTTGAGGTCCCAGGGTATGAGCAGTACTTC. This encodes CSVEVPGYEQYF.

This rearrangement joins TRBV7-8 to TRBJ2-5; D is perhaps TRBD1 (6 bases). CDR1 is SGHVS and CDR2 is FQNEAQ in the germline V gene. The CDR3 loop spans 16 amino acids. Between the trimmed V and J ends, which lost 1 base and 1 base, there was a span of 13 bases. CDR3: CASSLGGLASQETQYF. The DNA for the CDR3 is TGTGCCAGCAGCTTAGGGGGGCTGGCATCCCAAGAGACCCAGTACTTC.

The rearrangement uses TRBV9 and TRBJ2-3; 10 nucleotides agree with TRBD2. This CDR3 has 15 amino acids. J was trimmed by 2 bases and V by 3 bases; bases with no gene match: 3. Germline CDR1 is SGDLS and CDR2 is YYNGEE. For the CDR3, the DNA is TGTGCCAGCAGCGCACTAGCGGGGTTCACAGATACGCAGTATTTT. This encodes CASSALAGFTDTQYF.

This chain links TRBV6-6 with TRBJ1-1; D gene ambiguous. V lost 2 bases and J lost 1, with 5 bases in between. The CDR3 spans 13 residues. The germline gives CDR1 MNHNY, CDR2 SVGAGI (reference sequence). In DNA, the CDR3 is TGTGCCAGCAGTTACGATAGGAACACTGAAGCTTTCTTT. Translating gives CASSYDRNTEAFF.

Turning to this clone: This specimen includes other DNA sequences encoding the same CDR3. The chain joins TRBV20-1 to TRBJ1-2; D not certain. The CDR3 sequence is 11 residues long. V lost 3 bases and J lost 4, with 6 bases in between. CDR1 and CDR2 (germline): DFQATT, SNEGSKA (reference sequence). CDR3 nucleotide sequence: TGCAGTGCTAGGGACTCCTATGGCTACACCTTC. Its protein product is CSARDSYGYTF.

The chain uses TRBV5-1 and TRBJ1-1; possible D gene TRBD1, 5 bases. The V gene lost 4 bases and the J gene lost 11 bases, with 12 bases spanning the gap. Germline CDR1 is SGHRS and CDR2 is YFSETQ. This CDR3 spans 11 amino acids. This CDR3 reads CASSHSGGAFF. In nucleotides, the CDR3 is TGCGCCAGCAGCCACTCGGGGGGTGCTTTCTTT.

The chain carries TRBV19 and TRBJ2-2; D is possibly TRBD2 (5 bases). The V end lost 5 bases, the J end lost 7 bases, and 17 bases lay between the germline ends. The germline CDR1 and CDR2 sequences are LNHDA and SQIVND (reference sequence). This CDR3 region has 15 residues. For the CDR3, the DNA is TGTGCCAGTAGTTCGTGGCTAGCAGGAGGCGGGGAGCTGTTTTTT. The encoded protein is CASSSWLAGGGELFF.

The sample holds a few counts of this clone. V usage is TRBV19 and J usage is TRBJ1-1; 8 nucleotides align to TRBD1. Germline assignment: CDR1 LNHDA and CDR2 SQIVND (reference sequence). This CDR3 has 16 residues. Unmatched junction bases numbered 15, after V lost 8 bases and J lost 4 bases. CDR3 nucleotide sequence: TGTGCCAGTCCCCCTTCAGGGGGCGCCTGGGTCACTGAAGCTTTCTTT. Residues: CASPPSGGAWVTEAFF.

The chain uses TRBV11-2 and TRBJ2-7; D might be TRBD1 (5 bases). Germline assignment: CDR1 SGHAT and CDR2 FQNNGV. Trimming cost V 1 base and J 3 bases, with 10 bases left between them. This CDR3 contains 14 residues. The CDR3 DNA follows: TGTGCCAGCAGCTTAGGGGCCCAGGGCTACGAGCAGTACTTC. It translates to CASSLGAQGYEQYF.

The rearrangement joins TRBV6-5 to TRBJ1-2, with D possibly being TRBD1 (6 bases). The V and J ends lost 5 bases and 6 bases respectively, with 13 bases between them. CDR1 is MNHEY, CDR2 SVGAGI, per germline. The CDR3 loop spans 13 amino acids. The CDR3 DNA reads as TGTGCCAGCAGTCAGACAGGTGGGGATGGCTACACCTTC. It is translated as CASSQTGGDGYTF.

The J gene is TRBJ1-1, the V gene TRBV27; a possible D gene is TRBD1 (6 bases). Trimming removed 7 bases from V and 8 bases from J, with 17 bases in between. The CDR3 has 13 residues. Germline V gene sequence: CDR1 MNHEY, CDR2 SMNVEV (reference sequence). CDR3 DNA sequence: TGTGCCAGCAAAATGATCAGCACAGGGGAAGCTTTCTTT. Translation gives CASKMISTGEAFF.

The chain uses TRBV25-1 and TRBJ2-2; TRBD2 agrees at 12 bases. In germline, CDR1 is MGHDK, CDR2 SYGVNS. V lost 4 bases and J lost 0; bases outside the gene matches: 0. This CDR3 contains 16 residues. CDR3 amino acids: CASSGTSGANTGELFF. The CDR3 nucleotides read TGTGCCAGCAGTGGGACTAGCGGGGCGAACACCGGGGAGCTGTTTTTT.

V gene TRBV13 combines with J gene TRBJ1-4; TRBD1 matches at 10 bases. Germline V gene data show CDR1 as PRHDT and CDR2 as FYEKMQ (reference sequence). The CDR3 totals 17 residues. With 0 bases clipped from V and 8 bases from J, the junction kept 9 bases outside the gene matches. The CDR3 bases are TGTGCCAGCAGCTTAGGATTAGACAGGGGGCGCGACGAAAAACTGTTTTTT. Translating it yields CASSLGLDRGRDEKLFF.

The chain joins TRBV5-1 to TRBJ2-7; 7 bases fit TRBD1. After removal of 4 bases from V and 2 bases from J, the junction contained 12 bases not matched to a gene. From germline, CDR1 is SGHRS and CDR2 YFSETQ. This CDR3 is built from 16 residues. CDR3 nucleotide sequence: TGCGCCAGCAGCACTGGGATCCGGGACAGAGCCTACGAGCAGTACTTC. Translation: CASSTGIRDRAYEQYF. Full variable domain (rest looked up from reference TRBV5-1 and TRBJ2-7): KAGVTQTPRYLIKTRGQQVTLSCSPISGHRSVSWYQQTPGQGLQFLFEYFSETQRNKGNFPGRFSGRQFSNSRSEMNVSTLELGDSALYLCASSTGIRDRAYEQYFGPGTRLTVT.

The gene calls are TRBV2 and TRBJ2-3, with 10 positions matching TRBD2. Per germline, CDR1 SNHLY and CDR2 FYNNEI. The CDR3 is 15 residues long. The trim removed 2 bases at V and 6 bases at J, leaving 5 bases unmatched. CDR3 loop: CASSEPSGSKDTQYF. The CDR3 DNA reads as TGTGCCAGCAGTGAACCTAGCGGGAGTAAGGATACGCAGTATTTT. The variable domain in full, completed from reference TRBV2 and TRBJ2-3, reads EPEVTQTPSHQVTQMGQEVILRCVPISNHLYFYWYRQILGQKVEFLVSFYNNEISEKSEIFDDQFSVERPDGSNFTLKIRSTKLEDSAMYFCASSEPSGSKDTQYFGPGTRLTVL.

The chain has TRBV10-3 and TRBJ2-3; tentative D call: TRBD2 (6 bases). CDR3 length: 10 amino acids. The germline CDR1 and CDR2 sequences are ENHRY and SYGVKD. CDR3 in amino acids: CATRGNTQYF. As DNA, the CDR3 is TGTGCAACCCGGGGGAATACGCAGTATTTT.

This sequence joins TRBV30 and TRBJ1-2; D is uncertain. The germline CDR1 and CDR2 sequences are GTSNPN and SVGIG (reference sequence). The CDR3 runs 10 residues. V shed 5 bases and J shed 8 bases, with 9 bases lying between them. The CDR3 protein is CAWQGSGYTF. The CDR3 DNA sequence: TGTGCCTGGCAAGGGAGCGGCTACACCTTC.

This chain joins TRBV5-1 and TRBJ1-2, with D unresolved. V gave up 4 bases and J gave up 5 bases, with 24 bases separating them. This CDR3 comprises 17 residues. The germline V gene encodes CDR1 SGHRS and CDR2 YFSETQ. In nucleotides, the CDR3 is TGCGCCAGCAGCCAGGCGGGTCCACAGAAGGCGAAATATGGCTACACCTTC. This codes for CASSQAGPQKAKYGYTF.